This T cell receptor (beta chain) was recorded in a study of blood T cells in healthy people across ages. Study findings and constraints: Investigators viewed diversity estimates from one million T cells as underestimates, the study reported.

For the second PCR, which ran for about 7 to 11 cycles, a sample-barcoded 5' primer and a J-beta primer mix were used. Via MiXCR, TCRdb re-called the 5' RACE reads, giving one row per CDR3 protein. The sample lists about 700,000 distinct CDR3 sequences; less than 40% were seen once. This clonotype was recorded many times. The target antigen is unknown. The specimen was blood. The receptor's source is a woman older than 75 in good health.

This CDR3 reads CASSQERRQGEKLFF. The CDR3 DNA follows: TGTGCCAGCAGCCAAGAAAGGAGACAGGGTGAAAAACTGTTTTTT. This chain links TRBV4-2 with TRBJ1-4, with 7 positions matching TRBD1. J lost 7 bases, V lost 0 bases, and 5 bases had no gene match. Germline values: CDR1 LGHNA, CDR2 YNFKEQ. CDR3 length: 15 amino acids.